Each of the 10 T cell receptor beta chains below was sequenced from the same sample in a study of patients and donors after allogeneic stem cell transplantation. TCRdb re-analysed the RT-PCR reads in MiXCR, keeping a single row per CDR3 protein. Of roughly 880,000 distinct CDR3 sequences in the sample, 15% to 20% were seen once. Source material: blood, either unsorted or a sorted T cell fraction (not recorded which). These receptors originate from a human donor who was either an allogeneic HSCT recipient or a stem cell or donor lymphocyte infusion donor (not recorded which). It is not recorded whose cells these are; they may come from a transplant donor.

The chain carries TRBV7-2 and TRBJ1-2, with a weak D call TRBD1 (6 bases). Trimming shortened V by 5 bases and J by 1 base, and 14 bases separated the two germline ends. Germline assignment: CDR1 SGHTA and CDR2 FQGNSA. CDR3 length equals 15 residues. The CDR3 region is CASSPDRRNNYGYTF. The CDR3 nucleotides are TGTGCCAGCAGCCCCGACAGGCGTAATAACTATGGCTACACCTTC.

The V gene is TRBV12-3 or TRBV12-4, the J gene TRBJ1-5, with TRBD1 matching 7 bases. CDR3 size: 15 residues. The V and J ends lost 3 bases and 6 bases, in that order; junction bases with no gene match: 8. CDR3 sequence (DNA): TGTGCCAGCAGTTTTCGAGGGGGCGGGAGTCAGCCCCAGCATTTT. The encoded protein is CASSFRGGGSQPQHF.

V is TRBV7-9 and J is TRBJ2-1; D might be TRBD2 (5 bases). V lost 5 bases to trimming and J lost 12 bases, with 17 bases between them. The germline CDR1 and CDR2 sequences are SEHNR and FQNEAQ (reference sequence). CDR3 length: 13 amino acids. CDR3 nucleotides: TGTGCCAGCAGCATCCGACATTCCGAGGGGCAGTTCTTC. As protein: CASSIRHSEGQFF.

The chain carries TRBV18 and TRBJ2-7; TRBD2 matches at 7 bases. CDR3 size: 17 residues. Germline CDR1 is KGHSH and CDR2 is LQKENI. V was pared by 5 bases and J by 3 bases, with 16 bases of the junction left unmatched. CDR3 DNA: TGTGCCAGCTCAGCACTAAAGGGGAGGGGAATTCTCTACGAGCAGTACTTC. Translated, it gives CASSALKGRGILYEQYF.

This rearrangement joins TRBV5-1 to TRBJ2-7; no firm D call. Trimming removed 0 bases at V and 3 bases at J, with 10 bases between. The CDR3 consists of 14 residues. The germline gives CDR1 SGHRS, CDR2 YFSETQ. The CDR3 nucleotides read TGCGCCAGCAGCTTGGAGGGAATCGGCTACGAGCAGTACTTC. This gives the protein CASSLEGIGYEQYF. The full variable domain, its missing parts supplied by reference TRBV5-1 and TRBJ2-7, is KAGVTQTPRYLIKTRGQQVTLSCSPISGHRSVSWYQQTPGQGLQFLFEYFSETQRNKGNFPGRFSGRQFSNSRSEMNVSTLELGDSALYLCASSLEGIGYEQYFGPGTRLTVT.

V usage is TRBV29-1 and J usage is TRBJ1-1; no clear D. Germline CDR1 SQVTM, CDR2 ANQGSEA. V was clipped by 4 bases and J by 5 bases, with 20 bases between them. The CDR3 consists of 15 residues. DNA of the CDR3: TGCAGCGTTGGCCACTGGACCATCAAAGTGACTGAAGCTTTCTTT. This codes for CSVGHWTIKVTEAFF.

This clonotype was detected a few times. The chain links TRBV12-3 or TRBV12-4 to TRBJ2-3; a weak D match, TRBD2 (6 bases). The ends were cut back, 8 bases at V and 1 base at J, with 10 bases in the middle. There are 13 residues in the CDR3. This CDR3 reads CASGDLGTDTQYF. In DNA form, the CDR3 reads TGTGCCAGCGGGGACTTGGGCACAGATACGCAGTATTTT.

The sample holds many counts of this clonotype. The J gene is TRBJ1-1, the V gene TRBV9; 7 positions agree with TRBD1. The CDR3 is 13 amino acids. After removal of 4 bases from V and 4 bases from J, the junction contained 4 bases not matched to a gene. Germline assignment: CDR1 SGDLS and CDR2 YYNGEE. DNA for the CDR3: TGTGCCAGCAGCTCAGGGGGGACCACTGAAGCTTTCTTT. This gives the protein CASSSGGTTEAFF.

The chain uses TRBV13 and TRBJ2-1; D might be TRBD2 (5 bases). Trimming pared 4 bases from V and 7 bases from J, leaving 23 bases between. The CDR3 extends over 17 amino acids. Germline CDR1 PRHDT, CDR2 FYEKMQ (reference sequence). This CDR3 reads CASSSTPDRGSQNEQFF. The CDR3 DNA reads as TGTGCCAGCAGCTCAACCCCCGATCGGGGATCTCAAAATGAGCAGTTCTTC.

The V gene is TRBV20-1, the J gene TRBJ2-3; D is unclear. V gave up 3 bases and J gave up 9 bases, with 7 bases separating them. Germline-derived CDR1 and CDR2 are DFQATT and SNEGSKA (reference sequence). CDR3 size: 10 residues. The CDR3 region is CSASGATQYF. The CDR3 bases are TGCAGTGCTAGTGGAGCAACGCAGTATTTT.